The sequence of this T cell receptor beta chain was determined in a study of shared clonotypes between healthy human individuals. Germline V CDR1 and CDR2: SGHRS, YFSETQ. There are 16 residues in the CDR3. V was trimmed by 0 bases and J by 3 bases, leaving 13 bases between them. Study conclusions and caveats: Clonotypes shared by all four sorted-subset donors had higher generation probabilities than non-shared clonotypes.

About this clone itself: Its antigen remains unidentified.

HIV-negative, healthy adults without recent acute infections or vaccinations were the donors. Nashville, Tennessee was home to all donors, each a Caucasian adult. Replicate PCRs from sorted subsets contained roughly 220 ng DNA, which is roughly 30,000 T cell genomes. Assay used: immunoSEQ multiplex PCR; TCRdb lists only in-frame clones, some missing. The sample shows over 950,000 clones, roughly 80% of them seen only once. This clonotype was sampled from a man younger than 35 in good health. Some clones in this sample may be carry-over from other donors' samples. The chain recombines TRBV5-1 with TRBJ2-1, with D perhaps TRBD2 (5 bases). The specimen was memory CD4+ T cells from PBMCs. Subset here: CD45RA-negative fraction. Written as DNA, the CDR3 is TGCGCCAGCAGCTTGGTGCTAGCAAGTTTCTACAATGAGCAGTTCTTC. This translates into CASSLVLASFYNEQFF.